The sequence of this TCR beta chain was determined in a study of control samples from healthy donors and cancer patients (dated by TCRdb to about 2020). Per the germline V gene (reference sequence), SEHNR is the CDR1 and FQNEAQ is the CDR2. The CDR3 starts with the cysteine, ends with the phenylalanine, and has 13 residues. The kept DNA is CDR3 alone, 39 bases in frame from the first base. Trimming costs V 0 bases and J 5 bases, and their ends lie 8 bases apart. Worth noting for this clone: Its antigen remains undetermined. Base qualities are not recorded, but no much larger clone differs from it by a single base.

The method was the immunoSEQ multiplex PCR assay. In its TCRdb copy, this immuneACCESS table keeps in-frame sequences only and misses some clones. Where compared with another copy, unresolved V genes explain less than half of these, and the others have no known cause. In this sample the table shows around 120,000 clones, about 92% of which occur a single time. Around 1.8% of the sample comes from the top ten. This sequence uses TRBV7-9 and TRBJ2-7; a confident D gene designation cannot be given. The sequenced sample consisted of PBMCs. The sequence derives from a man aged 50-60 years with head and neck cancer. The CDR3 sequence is CASSLALTHEQYF. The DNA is TGTGCCAGCAGCTTAGCGCTTACCCACGAGCAGTACTTC.